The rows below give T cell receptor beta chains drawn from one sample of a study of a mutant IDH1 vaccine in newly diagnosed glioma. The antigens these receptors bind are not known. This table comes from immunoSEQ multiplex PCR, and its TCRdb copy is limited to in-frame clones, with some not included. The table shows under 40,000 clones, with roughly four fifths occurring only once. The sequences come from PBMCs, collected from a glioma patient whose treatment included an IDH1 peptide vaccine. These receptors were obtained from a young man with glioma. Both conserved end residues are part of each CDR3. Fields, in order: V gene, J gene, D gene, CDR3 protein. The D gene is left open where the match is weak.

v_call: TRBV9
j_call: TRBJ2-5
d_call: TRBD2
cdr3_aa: CASNPSGSGETQYF

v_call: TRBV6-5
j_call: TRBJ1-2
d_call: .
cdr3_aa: CASTQNRDRYTF

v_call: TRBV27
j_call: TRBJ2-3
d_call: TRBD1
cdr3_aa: CAGQGDRTDTQYF

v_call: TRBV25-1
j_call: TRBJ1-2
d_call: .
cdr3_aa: CASSVGGTKGYTF

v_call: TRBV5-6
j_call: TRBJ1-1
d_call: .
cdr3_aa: CASSPDTRNTEAFF

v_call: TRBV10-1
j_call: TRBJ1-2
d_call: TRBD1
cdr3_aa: CASSESPGTGVRNYGYTF

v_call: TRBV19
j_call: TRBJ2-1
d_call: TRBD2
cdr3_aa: CASSRTSGASYNEQFF

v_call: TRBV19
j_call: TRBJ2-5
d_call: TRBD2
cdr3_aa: CASSILSGSGETQYF

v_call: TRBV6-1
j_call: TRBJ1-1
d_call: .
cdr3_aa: CASSVEGTYATEAFF

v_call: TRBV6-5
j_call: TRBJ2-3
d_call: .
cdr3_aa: CASADRWGTDTQYF

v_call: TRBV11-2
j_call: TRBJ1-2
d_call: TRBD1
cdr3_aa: CASSPDRGAWGYTF

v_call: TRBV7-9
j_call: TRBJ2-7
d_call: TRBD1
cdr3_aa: CASSVEQMGQGSTYEQYF

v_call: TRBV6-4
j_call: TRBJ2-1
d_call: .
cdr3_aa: CASSDLGLEQFF

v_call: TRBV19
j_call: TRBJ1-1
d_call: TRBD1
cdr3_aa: CASSSPRTGMNTEAFF

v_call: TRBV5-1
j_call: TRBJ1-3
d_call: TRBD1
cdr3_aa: CASSRGDSRGSGNTIYF

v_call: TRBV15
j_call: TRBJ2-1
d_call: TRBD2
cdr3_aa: CATSRSTSGRANEQFF

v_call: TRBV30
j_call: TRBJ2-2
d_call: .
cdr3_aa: CAWSIITGELFF

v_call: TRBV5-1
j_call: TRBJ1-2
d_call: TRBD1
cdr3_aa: CASADRDSGYTF

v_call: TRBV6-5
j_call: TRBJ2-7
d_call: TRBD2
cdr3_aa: CASSPVGGSFYEQYF

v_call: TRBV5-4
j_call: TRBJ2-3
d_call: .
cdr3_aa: CASSLERSTDTQYF

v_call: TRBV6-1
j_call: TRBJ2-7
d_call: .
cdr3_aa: CASSEGEGGYEQYF

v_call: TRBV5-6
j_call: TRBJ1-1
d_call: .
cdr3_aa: CASSLVANTEAFF

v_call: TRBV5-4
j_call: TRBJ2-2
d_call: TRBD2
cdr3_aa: CASSLSVAGGAGELFF

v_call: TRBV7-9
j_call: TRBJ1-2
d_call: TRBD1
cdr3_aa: CASSWGQGDGYTF

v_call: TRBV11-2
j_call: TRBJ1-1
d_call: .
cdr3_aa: CASSWTSSNTEAFF

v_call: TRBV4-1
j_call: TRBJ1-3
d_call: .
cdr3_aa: CASSPGPAGVSGNTIYF

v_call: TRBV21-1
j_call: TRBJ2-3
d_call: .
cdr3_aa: CASSKMSTGGTRTRRDTDTQYF

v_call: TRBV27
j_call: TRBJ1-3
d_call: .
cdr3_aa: CASSGTSQGNTIYF

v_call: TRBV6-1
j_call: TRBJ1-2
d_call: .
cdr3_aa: CASSEAGANGYTF

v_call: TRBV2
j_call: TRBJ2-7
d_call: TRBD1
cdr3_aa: CASSGDRGQGEQYF